Reported below is one T cell receptor (beta chain). The antigen it recognizes is unknown. It has no much larger one-base neighbor in the sample; base qualities were not kept. The sample's time point label, in plain terms: cycle 1 day 1 (C1D1), immediately before nivolumab initiation. All trial patients had relapsed after autologous stem cell transplantation, with cohorts A, B and C differing in prior brentuximab vedotin exposure. The trial cohort included 50 or so patients with relapsed/refractory classical Hodgkin lymphoma, and each patient had a best overall response of complete response, partial response or progressive disease. Trial patients were treated with single-agent nivolumab in the multi-cohort phase II CheckMate 205 trial. Best overall response was determined by an independent review committee according to the 2007 International Working Group response criteria. Trial PBMCs were collected just before the start of nivolumab (C1D1) and during therapy at cycle 2 day 1 and cycle 4 day 1. After peripheral blood was drawn into 8 mL Vacutainer Cell Preparation Tubes, PBMCs were isolated by centrifugation and then cryopreserved.

These data come from a study of PD-1 blockade in classical Hodgkin lymphoma (dated by TCRdb to about 2020). Concerning the study at large: Nivolumab dosing was 3 mg/kg intravenously every 2 weeks, continuing until either disease progression or unacceptable toxicity. A peripheral blood immune signature of response to PD-1 blockade in classical Hodgkin lymphoma was defined using TCR beta sequencing and CyTOF. Study-wide conclusions, independent of this receptor: Trial patients achieving complete response had baseline diversity similar to newly diagnosed patients, whereas partial responders and progressors had significantly lower diversity. A significant rise by C4D1 was seen in CD4+ but not CD8+ TCR diversity (p=0.0027 vs p=0.16), with the rise being most apparent in complete responders (p=0.02). The study covered only a single clinical trial cohort, and the causes of the repertoire differences, possibly disease activity or prior therapy, were still not defined. Baseline TCR diversity was reported to be lower in newly diagnosed patients than in healthy donors, and even lower in relapsed/refractory patients. Lower diversity was observed in patients in whom nivolumab was started less than 1 year after ASCT, and these patients were excluded from later analyses so that confounding by immune reconstitution would be avoided.

Including cysteine and phenylalanine, the CDR3 has 16 amino acids. Left in the record is the CDR3 DNA by itself, 48 bases read in frame from the first base. CDR1 and CDR2, per the germline V gene (reference sequence), are MNHEY and SMNVEV. Relative to germline, V is missing 5 bases and J is missing 7 bases, with 14 bases of the junction outside any gene match. Genomic DNA was extracted with the Qiagen DNeasy kit from unsorted PBMCs and from negatively selected CD4+ and CD8+ fractions. TCR beta CDR3 regions were amplified by immunoSEQ multiplex PCR using primers annealing to V and J segments. A synthetic immune receptor repertoire was used to minimize amplification bias, and any remaining bias was removed computationally after sequencing. Under the source paper's analysis protocol: Custom Python scripts were used to quantify repertoire diversity as the Shannon entropy index. Unsorted, CD4+ and CD8+ repertoires were examined separately, except in combined analyses, for which CD4+ and CD8+ sequences were merged in silico. A clone counted as expanded when the clone's frequency after treatment rose at least 2-fold relative to C1D1, and clones undetected at baseline were given a pseudocount of 0.5. Clones with 0 or 1 copy at C1D1 were defined as singleton clones, while clones with 2 or more copies were defined as non-singleton clones. By matching protein sequences in sorted samples from the same patient, clones expanded in unsorted samples were annotated as CD4+, CD8+ or unknown. Wilcoxon tests on paired samples were used to test diversity changes from C1D1 to C4D1. This immuneACCESS table, as held by TCRdb, lists in-frame sequences with V and J called but not all clones. Of the missing ones, under half trace to an unresolved V gene in checked studies; the others have no known cause. The V and J calls and clone size come from that table; D and trimming were worked out from the DNA. The sample profile shows about 41,000 clones; more than 70% of them were found once. The ten biggest clones cover approximately 20% of the sample.

This chain joins TRBV27 to TRBJ1-5; 7 bases in between match TRBD1. This receptor was obtained from a human donor with classical Hodgkin lymphoma. This specimen was peripheral blood mononuclear cells (PBMCs), taken at baseline. The nucleotide sequence is given as TGTGCCAGCAGTGTTAGGCCGACAACAGGGGAGCAGCCCCAGCATTTT. The translation is CASSVRPTTGEQPQHF.